Below are 15 T cell receptor beta chains sequenced from a single sample in a study of T cell responses to AZD1222 COVID-19 vaccine. Clones were sequenced by immunoSEQ multiplex PCR, and TCRdb holds only the in-frame ones, with some missing. The sample lists 250,000 or so clones, about 92% occurring once. This sample comprised peripheral blood, obtained on day 0 of AZD1222 vaccination. The receptor source for this set is an adult in good health.

The CDR3, as DNA: TGTGCAAGTCGCTTAGGAAGGGGGGTCTGGACTAGCGAGGCCTACGAGCAGTACTTC. Protein: CASRLGRGVWTSEAYEQYF. The chain uses TRBV12-2 and TRBJ2-7; the table gives TRBD2 as D, unverified against the DNA. TRBV12-2 is tagged as a pseudogene. This CDR3 is 19 amino acids long.

The chain combines TRBV5-6 with TRBJ1-6; D unresolved. The CDR3 is 13 residues long. Germline CDR1 is SGHDT and CDR2 is YYEEEE. Trimming took off 4 bases at V and 8 bases at J, with 10 bases between the two ends. The CDR3 bases are TGTGCCAGCAGCCCTTCCAAGGATTCACCCCTCCACTTT. As protein: CASSPSKDSPLHF.

This chain joins TRBV7-2 and TRBJ2-7, with 8 bases aligning to TRBD1. Germline V gene lookup returns CDR1 SGHTA and CDR2 FQGNSA. This CDR3 region has 13 residues. V lost 4 bases, J lost 5 bases, and 4 bases stayed unmatched. CDR3 in DNA: TGTGCCAGCAGCTCCGGGACAGGCCACGAGCAGTACTTC. This encodes CASSSGTGHEQYF.

The chain joins TRBV7-2 to TRBJ2-1; the D gene could be TRBD1 or TRBD2 (6 bases each). The V gene's germline CDR1 is SGHTA and CDR2 FQGNSA. Trimming removed 4 bases from V and 2 bases from J, with 15 bases in between. This CDR3 is built from 16 residues. CDR3 sequence (DNA): TGTGCCAGCAGCTCCCCCCTCGGGGGCGCCTACAATGAGCAGTTCTTC. The encoded protein is CASSSPLGGAYNEQFF.

Notes on this clone: The sample has other DNA sequences that encode this CDR3 too. V and J are TRBV28 and TRBJ2-7, with D hard to call. The length of the CDR3 is 11 residues. Germline V gene data show CDR1 as MDHEN and CDR2 as SYDVKM. Trimming left V 1 base short and J 3 bases short, with 1 base between. The CDR3 loop is CASSLYYEQYF. The DNA for the CDR3 is TGTGCCAGCAGTTTATACTACGAGCAGTACTTC.

V gene TRBV9 combines with J gene TRBJ1-1; no definite D call. CDR1 is SGDLS, CDR2 YYNGEE, per germline. The CDR3 extends over 13 amino acids. V shed 4 bases and J shed 1 base, with 8 bases lying between them. The CDR3 DNA reads as TGTGCCAGCAGCCTAACTACGAACACTGAAGCTTTCTTT. Protein sequence: CASSLTTNTEAFF. The variable domain in full, completed from reference TRBV9 and TRBJ1-1, reads DSGVTQTPKHLITATGQRVTLRCSPRSGDLSVYWYQQSLDQGLQFLIQYYNGEERAKGNILERFSAQQFPDLHSELNLSSLELGDSALYFCASSLTTNTEAFFGQGTRLTVV.

V is TRBV9 and J is TRBJ1-5, with D possibly matching TRBD1 (5 bases). Germline V CDR1 and CDR2: SGDLS, YYNGEE. The CDR3 runs to 13 residues. Trimming pared 4 bases from V and 1 base from J, leaving 6 bases between. CDR3 residues: CASSRDSNQPQHF. CDR3 bases: TGTGCCAGCAGCCGGGACAGCAATCAGCCCCAGCATTTT.

V usage is TRBV5-6 and J usage is TRBJ2-7; 9 nucleotides match TRBD1. Unmatched junction bases numbered 10, after V lost 4 bases and J lost 2 bases. The germline V gene encodes CDR1 SGHDT and CDR2 YYEEEE. The CDR3 sequence is 16 residues long. The CDR3 DNA sequence: TGTGCCAGCAGCACCTTCCGGACAGGGGTTACCTACGAGCAGTACTTC. Encoded protein: CASSTFRTGVTYEQYF.

This clone was counted a single time. DNA of the CDR3: TGTGCCAGCAGCAACTTGCCTAGCGGGAGGCGCAGCTCCTACGAGCAGTACTTC. This gives the protein CASSNLPSGRRSSYEQYF. The chain links TRBV21-1 to TRBJ2-7; the D call in the table, TRBD2, was not verified against the DNA. TRBV21-1 is a pseudogene locus. This CDR3 comprises 18 residues.

This chain connects TRBV4-1 to TRBJ2-1; D gene unclear. The CDR3 has 12 residues. The V gene lost 0 bases and the J gene lost 7 bases, with 4 bases spanning the gap. The germline V gene has CDR1 MGHRA and CDR2 YSYEKL. CDR3 region: CASSQDCNEQFF. The CDR3 coding sequence is TGCGCCAGCAGCCAAGATTGTAATGAGCAGTTCTTC.

The V call is TRBV5-6, the J call TRBJ2-1; D perhaps matches TRBD1 (5 bases). Deletions cut 3 bases from V and 8 bases from J, with 18 bases between. The germline V gene has CDR1 SGHDT and CDR2 YYEEEE. This CDR3 comprises 15 residues. The CDR3 DNA is TGTGCCAGCAGCTCCTTAGGGCACCCCAGGGATGAGCAGTTCTTC. Translation: CASSSLGHPRDEQFF.

The CDR3 DNA follows: TGTGCCATCGGGACAGGGGGGAGGGAACTGTTTTTT. Its translation is CAIGTGGRELFF. The chain recombines TRBV10-3 with TRBJ1-4, with 11 bases matching TRBD1. V lost 8 bases, J lost 12 bases, and 5 bases stayed unmatched. The germline gives CDR1 ENHRY, CDR2 SYGVKD. This CDR3 is built from 12 residues.

This sequence joins TRBV5-4 and TRBJ1-2, with unresolved D. Germline V gene lookup returns CDR1 SGHNT and CDR2 YYREEE (reference sequence). CDR3 size: 13 residues. Trimming removed 3 bases at V and 7 bases at J, with 13 bases between. The DNA of the CDR3 is TGTGCCAGCAGCTCCCGGGGAACAAGTGGCTACACCTTC. It specifies CASSSRGTSGYTF. Together with reference TRBV5-4 and TRBJ1-2, the CDR3 gives the full variable domain: ETGVTQSPTHLIKTRGQQVTLRCSSQSGHNTVSWYQQALGQGPQFIFQYYREEENGRGNFPPRFSGLQFPNYSSELNVNALELDDSALYLCASSSRGTSGYTFGSGTRLTVV.

The rearrangement links TRBV3-1 (or the pseudogene TRBV3-2) to TRBJ2-7; TRBD1 agrees at 9 bases. The J segment lost 3 bases and the V segment lost 2 bases, leaving 2 bases of the junction unmatched. Germline assignment: CDR1 LGHDT and CDR2 YNNKEL (reference sequence). This CDR3 region has 14 residues. The CDR3 DNA sequence: TGTGCCAGCAGCCAACTGGGACAGGGCTACGAGCAGTACTTC. Translation: CASSQLGQGYEQYF.

The chain employs TRBV2 and TRBJ1-2; perhaps TRBD1 as D (6 bases). This CDR3 has 15 amino acids. Trimming pared 6 bases from V and 4 bases from J, leaving 18 bases between. CDR1 SNHLY and CDR2 FYNNEI come from the germline V gene. The CDR3 protein is CASRHVSKGGYGYTF. DNA for the CDR3: TGTGCCAGCAGGCACGTATCAAAAGGGGGCTATGGCTACACCTTC. Full variable domain (outside the CDR3, taken from reference TRBV2 and TRBJ1-2): EPEVTQTPSHQVTQMGQEVILRCVPISNHLYFYWYRQILGQKVEFLVSFYNNEISEKSEIFDDQFSVERPDGSNFTLKIRSTKLEDSAMYFCASRHVSKGGYGYTFGSGTRLTVV.